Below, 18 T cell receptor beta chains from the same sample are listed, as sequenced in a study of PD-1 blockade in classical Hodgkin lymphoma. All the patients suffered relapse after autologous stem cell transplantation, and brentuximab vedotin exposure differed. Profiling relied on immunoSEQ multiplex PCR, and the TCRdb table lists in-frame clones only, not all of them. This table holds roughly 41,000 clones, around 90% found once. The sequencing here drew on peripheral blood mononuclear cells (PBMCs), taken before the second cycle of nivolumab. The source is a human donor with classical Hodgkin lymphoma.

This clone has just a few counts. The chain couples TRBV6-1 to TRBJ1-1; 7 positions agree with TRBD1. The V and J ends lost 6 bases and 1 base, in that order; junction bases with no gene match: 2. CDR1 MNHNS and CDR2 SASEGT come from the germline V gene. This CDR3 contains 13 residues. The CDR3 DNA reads TGTGCCAGCAGCGGGACAGAGAACACTGAAGCTTTCTTT. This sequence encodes CASSGTENTEAFF.

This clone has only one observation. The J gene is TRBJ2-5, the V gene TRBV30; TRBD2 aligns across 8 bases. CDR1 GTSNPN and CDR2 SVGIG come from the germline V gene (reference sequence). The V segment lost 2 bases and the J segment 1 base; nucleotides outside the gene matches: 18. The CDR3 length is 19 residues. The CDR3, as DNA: TGTGCCTGGAGTATTGCCGGTGGATATGGCGGGGGGATCCAAGAGACCCAGTACTTC. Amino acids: CAWSIAGGYGGGIQETQYF.

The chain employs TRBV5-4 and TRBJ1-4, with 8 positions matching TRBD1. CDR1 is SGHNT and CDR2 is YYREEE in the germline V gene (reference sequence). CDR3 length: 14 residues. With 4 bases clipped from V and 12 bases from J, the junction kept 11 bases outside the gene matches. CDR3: CASSLPGQVRELFF. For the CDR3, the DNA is TGTGCCAGCAGCCTACCGGGACAGGTCAGGGAACTGTTTTTT.

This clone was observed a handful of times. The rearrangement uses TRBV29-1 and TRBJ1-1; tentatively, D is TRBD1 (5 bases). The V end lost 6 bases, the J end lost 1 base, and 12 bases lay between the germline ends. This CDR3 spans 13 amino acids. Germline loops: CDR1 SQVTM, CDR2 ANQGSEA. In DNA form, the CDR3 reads TGCAGCGTCTTAGGGACGGGGAACACTGAAGCTTTCTTT. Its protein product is CSVLGTGNTEAFF.

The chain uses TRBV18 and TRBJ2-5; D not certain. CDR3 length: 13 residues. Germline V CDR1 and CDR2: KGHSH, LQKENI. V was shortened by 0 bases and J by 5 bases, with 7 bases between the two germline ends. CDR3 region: CASSPPGSETQYF. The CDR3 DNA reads TGTGCCAGCTCACCACCGGGATCGGAGACCCAGTACTTC.

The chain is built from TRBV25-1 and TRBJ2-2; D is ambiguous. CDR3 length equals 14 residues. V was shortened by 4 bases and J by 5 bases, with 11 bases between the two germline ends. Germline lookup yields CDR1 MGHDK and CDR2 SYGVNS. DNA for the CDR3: TGTGCCAGCAGTGGGCCCCTCGGGACCGGGGAGCTGTTTTTT. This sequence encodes CASSGPLGTGELFF. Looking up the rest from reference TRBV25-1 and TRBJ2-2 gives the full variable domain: EADIYQTPRYLVIGTGKKITLECSQTMGHDKMYWYQQDPGMELHLIHYSYGVNSTEKGDLSSESTVSRIRTEHFPLTLESARPSHTSQYLCASSGPLGTGELFFGEGSRLTVL.

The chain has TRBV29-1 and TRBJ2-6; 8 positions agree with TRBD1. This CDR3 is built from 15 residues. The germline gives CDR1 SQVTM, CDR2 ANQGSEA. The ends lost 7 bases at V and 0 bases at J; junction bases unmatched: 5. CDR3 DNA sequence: TGCAGCGCCGGACAGGGAAGCTCTGGGGCCAACGTCCTGACTTTC. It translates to CSAGQGSSGANVLTF.

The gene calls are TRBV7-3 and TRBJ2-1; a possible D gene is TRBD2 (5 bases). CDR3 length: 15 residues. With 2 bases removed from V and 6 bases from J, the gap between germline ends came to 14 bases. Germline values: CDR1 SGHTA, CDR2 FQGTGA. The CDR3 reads CASSLASSPINEQFF. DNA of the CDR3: TGTGCCAGCAGCTTAGCTAGCAGTCCAATCAATGAGCAGTTCTTC.

The DNA for the CDR3 is TGTGCCAGCAGCGAGACTAGCGGGAGGTCCGCAGATACGCAGTATTTT. Protein sequence: CASSETSGRSADTQYF. The chain has TRBV9 and TRBJ2-3, with 13 bases lining up with TRBD2. Germline V gene data show CDR1 as SGDLS and CDR2 as YYNGEE. This CDR3 contains 16 residues. J was trimmed by 4 bases and V by 3 bases; bases with no gene match: 5.

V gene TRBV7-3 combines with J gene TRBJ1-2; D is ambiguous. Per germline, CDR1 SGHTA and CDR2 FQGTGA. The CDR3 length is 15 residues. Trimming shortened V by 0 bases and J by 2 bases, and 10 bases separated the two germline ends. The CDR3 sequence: CASSLTPGKNYGYTF. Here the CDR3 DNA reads TGTGCCAGCAGCTTAACCCCGGGAAAGAACTATGGCTACACCTTC.

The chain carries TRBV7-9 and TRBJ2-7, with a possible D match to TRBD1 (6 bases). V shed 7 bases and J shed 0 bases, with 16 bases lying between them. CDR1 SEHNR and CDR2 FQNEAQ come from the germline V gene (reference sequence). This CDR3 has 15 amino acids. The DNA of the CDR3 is TGTGCCAGCACCACCGGACAGAGGAGCTCCTACGAGCAGTACTTC. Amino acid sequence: CASTTGQRSSYEQYF.

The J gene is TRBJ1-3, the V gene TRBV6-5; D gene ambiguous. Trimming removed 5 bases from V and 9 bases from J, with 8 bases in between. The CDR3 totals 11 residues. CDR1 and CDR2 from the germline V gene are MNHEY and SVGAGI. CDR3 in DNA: TGTGCCAGCAGTGCGGGAGTCACCATATATTTT. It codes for CASSAGVTIYF.

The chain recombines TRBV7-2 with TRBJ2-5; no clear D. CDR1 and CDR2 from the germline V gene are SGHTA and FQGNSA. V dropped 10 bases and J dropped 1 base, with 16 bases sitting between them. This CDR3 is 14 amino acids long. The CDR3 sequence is CATTRTPAQETQYF. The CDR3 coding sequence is TGTGCCACGACCCGTACCCCGGCCCAAGAGACCCAGTACTTC.

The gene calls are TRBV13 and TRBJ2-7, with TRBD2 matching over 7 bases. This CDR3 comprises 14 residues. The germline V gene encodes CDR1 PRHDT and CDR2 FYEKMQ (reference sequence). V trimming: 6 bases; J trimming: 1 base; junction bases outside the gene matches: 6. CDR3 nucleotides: TGTGCCAGCAGTAGGCCTAGCGGATCCTACGAGCAGTACTTC. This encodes CASSRPSGSYEQYF.

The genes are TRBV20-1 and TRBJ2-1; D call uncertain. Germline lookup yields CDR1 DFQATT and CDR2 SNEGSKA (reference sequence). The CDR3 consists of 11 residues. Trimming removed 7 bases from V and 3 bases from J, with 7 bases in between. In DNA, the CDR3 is TGCAGTGTTAGTTACTACAATGAGCAGTTCTTC. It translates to CSVSYYNEQFF.

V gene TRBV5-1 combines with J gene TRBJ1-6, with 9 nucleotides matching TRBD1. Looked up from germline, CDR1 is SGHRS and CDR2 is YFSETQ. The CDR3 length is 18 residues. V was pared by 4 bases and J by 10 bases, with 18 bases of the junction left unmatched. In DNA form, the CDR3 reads TGCGCCAGCAGCAGGCAAACGGACAGGGGCCCCTCTATCTCACCCCTCCACTTT. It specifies CASSRQTDRGPSISPLHF.

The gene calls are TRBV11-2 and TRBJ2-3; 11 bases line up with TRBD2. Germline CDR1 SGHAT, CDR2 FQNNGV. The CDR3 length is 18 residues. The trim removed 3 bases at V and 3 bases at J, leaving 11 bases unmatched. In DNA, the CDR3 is TGTGCCAGCAGCTTGACCGGGACTAGCGGAGTAGGAACAGATACGCAGTATTTT. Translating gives CASSLTGTSGVGTDTQYF.

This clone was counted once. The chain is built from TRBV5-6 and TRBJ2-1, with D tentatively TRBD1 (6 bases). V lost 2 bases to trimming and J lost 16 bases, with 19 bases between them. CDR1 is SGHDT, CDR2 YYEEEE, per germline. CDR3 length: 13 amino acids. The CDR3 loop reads CASSLGGPGLAFF. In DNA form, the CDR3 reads TGTGCCAGCAGCTTAGGGGGACCCGGCCTTGCATTCTTC. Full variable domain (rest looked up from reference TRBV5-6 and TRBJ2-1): DAGVTQSPTHLIKTRGQQVTLRCSPKSGHDTVSWYQQALGQGPQFIFQYYEEEERQRGNFPDRFSGHQFPNYSSELNVNALLLGDSALYLCASSLGGPGLAFFGPGTRLTVL.